This T cell receptor beta chain originates from a study of blood T cell repertoires in COVID-19. At the level of the study: The United States, Italy and Spain provided the acute and convalescent COVID-19 samples. PBMCs, B-cell-depleted T cells, or T cells provided the cDNA or gDNA that made up the material.

As handled by the study authors: Quantification of nucleated cells was approximated via reference gene primer amplification. Measured with immunoSEQ multiplex PCR; TCRdb has only the in-frame clones, and not every one. V and J calls and clone size are those listed in that table; D and trimming were worked out from the DNA. The sample has about 170,000 clones, just over 90% seen once; the top ten hold approximately 5%. Germline CDR1 reads MGHRA; CDR2 reads YSYEKL. J gave up 4 bases and V 4 bases, and 6 bases lay outside the gene matches. The CDR3 runs to 15 residues. Enrolment of Seattle patients took place during active infection, and they were followed longitudinally.

The V and J genes are TRBV4-1 and TRBJ2-1, with 8 bases that match TRBD1. The receptor comes from a man aged 18 to 29 with COVID-19, enrolled during active disease. The sample consisted of peripheral blood. The CDR3 DNA sequence: TGCGCCAGCAGCCCCCGGGACAGGTCATACAATGAGCAGTTCTTC. Its translation is CASSPRDRSYNEQFF.